This TCR beta chain appears in the sequencing data of a study of graft-versus-host responses after intestinal transplantation (dated by TCRdb to about 2021). Regarding the complete study: The transplants that recipients got were multivisceral, liver-intestinal, or isolated intestinal. Every recipient was given anti-thymocyte globulin induction, then maintenance tacrolimus and steroids for 3 to 4 years. After intestinal transplantation, graft-versus-host and host-versus-graft alloreactive T cell clones were followed in the graft, circulation and bone marrow using bulk TCR-beta CDR3 sequencing. Alloreactive clones were identified by sequencing pre-transplant mixed lymphocyte reaction products and comparing them with unstimulated pre-transplant donor and recipient T cells. The cohort enrolled about two dozen intestinal transplant recipients including one retransplant, and a few patients lacking pretransplant specimens were excluded. A peak of at least 4% donor T cells among recipient peripheral blood mononuclear cells was the definition used for donor T cell macrochimerism. Rather than going through the commercial service, samples from a few later patients were sequenced in-house on an Illumina MiSeq and processed with MiXCR.

The research as a whole found: The relatively low number and heterogeneity of intestinal transplant patients limited the conclusions. Early after transplant, declines in HvG clones were associated with peak levels of circulating GvH clones. GvH clones turned up in recipient bone marrow, with some appearing earlier in ileal mucosa or blood, a pattern consistent with an intestinal mucosal origin. In the allografts of patients with donor T cell macrochimerism, GvH to HvG T cell clonal ratios were high.

V and J are truncated by 0 bases and 9 bases respectively, leaving an intervening sequence of 15 bases. Spanning cysteine to phenylalanine, the CDR3 consists of 15 amino acids. The CDR3 DNA has 45 bases and is translated from base 1. The germline V gene (reference sequence) provides CDR1 LNHDA and CDR2 SQIVND. As regards this clone: Which antigen it targets is not known. The record has no base qualities; no much larger clone is one base away.

The meaning of the sample's time point label: cells obtained before transplantation from donor or recipient. CD3+CD4+ and CD3+CD8+ populations were FACS-sorted from unstimulated pre-transplant donor and recipient cells taken from spleen or lymph nodes. The library was built by means of the immunoSEQ multiplex PCR assay. For most patients, genomic DNA was isolated with the Qiagen DNeasy Blood and Tissue Kit and shipped frozen to Adaptive Biotechnologies for TCR sequencing. For most patients, genomic DNA was subjected to high-throughput TCR-beta CDR3 sequencing by Adaptive Biotechnologies. The study's own analysis went as follows. Adaptive's ImmunoSEQ software was the source of the TCR sequencing data for 18 patients, while a few other patients were processed with MiXCR and VDJtools. To correct CD4 versus CD8 sorting errors, any sequence found in both subsets at a frequency ratio below 5:1 was removed. Because the origin of CDR3 nucleotide sequences shared between donor and recipient could not be assigned, those sequences were removed. Alloreactive clones required at least 2-fold expansion over unstimulated cells and minimum CFSE-low frequency of 0.002% (template counts) or 0.001% (read counts). A clone was considered mappable if detected in the sequenced pre-transplant spleen, lymph node, or MLR CFSE-low populations of the donor or recipient. Cumulative frequency of alloreactive clones was calculated as a percentage of all sequences weighted by copy number. Not all clones reach the TCRdb copy of this immuneACCESS table, which keeps in-frame sequences only. Checked studies attribute under half of the gap to unresolved V genes and leave the rest unexplained. V, J and clone size reflect that table, while D and trimming were determined from the DNA. Recorded for this sample are fewer than 85,000 clones; 84% of them occurred a single time. Jointly, the top ten make up 0.39% of the sample.

The chain joins TRBV19 to TRBJ2-4; TRBD2 could be the D gene, as 6 bases match. This sample comprised unstimulated CD4+ T cells sorted from spleen or lymph node cells, obtained before transplant. The origin of this receptor is a human donor who was the organ donor for an intestinal transplant. The DNA reads as follows: TGTGCCAGTAGTATAGAGCCGCAGGGAGGTGGCATTCAGTACTTC. This is translated as CASSIEPQGGGIQYF. With the rest looked up from the reference TRBV19 and TRBJ2-4 genes rather than sequenced, the full variable domain is DGGITQSPKYLFRKEGQNVTLSCEQNLNHDAMYWYRQDPGQGLRLIYYSQIVNDFQKGDIAEGYSVSREKKESFPLTVTSAQKNPTAFYLCASSIEPQGGGIQYFGAGTRLSVL.